This T cell receptor (beta chain) came from a study of vaccination and CD4 T cells after COVID-19. Treatment denoted: approximately 10-day PBMC culture with coronavirus spike peptide pools or control peptides (ViraFEST assay). V lost 0 bases and J lost 5; bases outside the gene matches: 3. The CDR3 loop spans 14 amino acids. In germline, CDR1 is MNHEY, CDR2 SMNVEV (reference sequence). Sequencing of cultured CD4+ T cell DNA used the Oncomine TCR Beta short-read assay. TCRdb itself ran the PCR reads through MiXCR, one entry per CDR3 protein. The sample lists just over 20,000 distinct CDR3 sequences, under 55% occurring once. This clonotype was observed a few times. Its antigen is undetermined.

The chain employs TRBV27 and TRBJ2-5; the match to TRBD1 covers 7 bases. This clonotype was sampled from a human donor who had recovered from COVID-19. Source material: CD4+ T cells from blood, cultured in vitro. Here the CDR3 reads CASSLSTGRETQYF. The CDR3, as DNA: TGTGCCAGCAGTTTATCGACAGGGCGGGAGACCCAGTACTTC.